These 14 T cell receptor beta chains were all obtained from the same sample, sequenced in a study of cytomegalovirus exposure and HLA in healthy donors (dated by TCRdb to 2016 to 2017). Libraries were constructed by the immunoSEQ multiplex PCR assay. For the multiplex PCR, a mixture combining 60 forward primers for TCR Vbeta segments and 13 reverse primers for TCR Jbeta segments was used. In TCRdb, the immuneACCESS table is reduced to in-frame sequences with V and J assigned. These tables do not hold every clone; where another copy was compared, an unresolved V gene accounts for under half, and the others remain unexplained. The sample yields tens of thousands of clones; approximately 86% were counted once. Jointly, the top ten make up around 8% of the sample. Sequencing was performed on PBMCs. Receptors were obtained from a middle-aged woman in good health and CMV-seropositive.

This sequence joins TRBV18 and TRBJ1-5, with 7 bases identical to TRBD1. The V segment lost 2 bases and the J segment 2 bases; nucleotides outside the gene matches: 9. Germline V gene lookup returns CDR1 KGHSH and CDR2 LQKENI. The CDR3 is 17 residues long. CDR3 sequence (DNA): TGTGCCAGCTCACCAGATTCACAGGGGTATGGCAATCAGCCCCAGCATTTT. Translated, it gives CASSPDSQGYGNQPQHF.

The chain links TRBV6-5 to TRBJ2-3; 9 bases align to TRBD2. The germline gives CDR1 MNHEY, CDR2 SVGAGI. V lost 0 bases, J lost 7 bases, and 8 bases stayed unmatched. This CDR3 is built from 16 residues. CDR3 DNA: TGTGCCAGCAGTTACTCGAGGGCGGGAGGGCAGCATACGCAGTATTTT. Amino acids: CASSYSRAGGQHTQYF.

This clone appeared a single time. The chain recombines TRBV25-1 with TRBJ1-2, with D possibly matching TRBD1 (5 bases). Germline V lookup: CDR1 MGHDK, CDR2 SYGVNS. V was trimmed by 2 bases and J by 4 bases, leaving 8 bases between them. This CDR3 spans 13 amino acids. CDR3 DNA: TGTGCCAGCAGTGAAAGGAGGGGCTATGGCTACACCTTC. Protein: CASSERRGYGYTF.

In its sample, this clone was seen once. The chain is built from TRBV4-1 and TRBJ2-6; D perhaps matches TRBD2 (6 bases). Germline V gene data show CDR1 as MGHRA and CDR2 as YSYEKL. The CDR3 runs 16 residues. V lost 2 bases and J lost 1, with 9 bases in between. The CDR3 here is CASSQTAGSGANVLTF. For the CDR3, the DNA is TGCGCCAGCAGCCAAACGGCGGGGTCTGGGGCCAACGTCCTGACTTTC.

CDR3 protein: CASSESGVSSYGYTF. The CDR3 DNA is TGTGCCAGCAGTGAGTCGGGGGTTTCTTCTTATGGCTACACCTTC. V and J are TRBV6-1 and TRBJ1-2; tentatively, D is TRBD1 (5 bases). Germline V gene sequence: CDR1 MNHNS, CDR2 SASEGT. V lost 3 bases to trimming and J lost 5 bases, with 16 bases between them. The CDR3 spans 15 residues.

The V gene is TRBV5-1, the J gene TRBJ2-5; 12 bases are a match to TRBD2. This CDR3 contains 15 residues. Germline assignment: CDR1 SGHRS and CDR2 YFSETQ. Trimming at V came to 6 bases and at J to 5 bases, leaving 8 bases not matched to a gene. Here the CDR3 reads CASNPSGGAGETQYF. DNA for the CDR3: TGCGCCAGCAACCCTAGCGGGGGGGCCGGGGAGACCCAGTACTTC.

This clone was detected a few times. V and J are TRBV6-5 and TRBJ1-4; D remains unclear. Trimming took off 7 bases at V and 7 bases at J, with 19 bases between the two ends. Germline CDR1 and CDR2: MNHEY and SVGAGI. The CDR3 has 15 amino acids. This chain's CDR3 is CASTDEEGGSEKLFF. The CDR3 DNA follows: TGTGCCAGCACTGATGAGGAGGGAGGAAGTGAAAAACTGTTTTTT.

The chain has TRBV28 and TRBJ2-7; a possible D gene is TRBD2 (6 bases). The CDR3 totals 14 residues. The V gene's germline CDR1 is MDHEN and CDR2 SYDVKM. Trimming removed 6 bases at V and 4 bases at J, with 16 bases between. The CDR3 nucleotides read TGTGCCAGCAGGAATCTAGCGTTCCGGTACGAGCAGTACTTC. This sequence encodes CASRNLAFRYEQYF.

The chain couples TRBV2 to TRBJ2-1, with D maybe TRBD1 (6 bases). Germline assignment: CDR1 SNHLY and CDR2 FYNNEI. V was shortened by 7 bases and J by 0 bases, with 10 bases between the two germline ends. The CDR3 contains 14 residues. The CDR3 spells CASKGTSSYNEQFF. The CDR3 nucleotides are TGTGCCAGCAAGGGGACAAGCTCCTACAATGAGCAGTTCTTC.

The V gene is TRBV19, the J gene TRBJ2-2, with D perhaps TRBD2 (6 bases). The CDR3 has 14 residues. Trimming removed 6 bases at V and 4 bases at J, with 12 bases between. Germline V gene data show CDR1 as LNHDA and CDR2 as SQIVND (reference sequence). Here the CDR3 reads CASSLGLLTGELFF. The CDR3 region has the DNA TGTGCCAGTAGCCTGGGACTCCTCACCGGGGAGCTGTTTTTT.

This clone appeared a single time. The chain joins TRBV11-2 to TRBJ1-6; D gene uncertain. CDR1 and CDR2 (germline): SGHAT, FQNNGV. V lost 4 bases and J lost 9, with 4 bases in between. The CDR3 extends over 11 amino acids. The CDR3 loop is CASSSGSPLHF. Written as DNA, the CDR3 is TGTGCCAGCAGCTCGGGTTCACCCCTCCACTTT.

The chain uses TRBV7-6 and TRBJ2-3; 9 bases are a match to TRBD2. Trimming at V came to 5 bases and at J to 5 bases, leaving 11 bases not matched to a gene. The germline gives CDR1 SGHVS, CDR2 FNYEAQ. The CDR3 length is 16 residues. The CDR3 DNA follows: TGTGCCAGCAGCGGGCGACCGGGACTAGCAGGAGATACGCAGTATTTT. Encoded protein: CASSGRPGLAGDTQYF.

This chain links TRBV5-1 with TRBJ2-2; possibly TRBD2 for D (6 bases). Germline loops: CDR1 SGHRS, CDR2 YFSETQ. The CDR3 is made up of 17 amino acids. V dropped 4 bases and J dropped 7 bases, with 23 bases sitting between them. The CDR3 DNA follows: TGCGCCAGCAGCGGCCGGGACCCACACGAGGGAGGCGGGGAGCTGTTTTTT. Protein product: CASSGRDPHEGGGELFF.

V usage is TRBV28 and J usage is TRBJ2-7; maybe TRBD2 (6 bases). This CDR3 has 14 amino acids. Germline loops: CDR1 MDHEN, CDR2 SYDVKM. V was clipped by 3 bases and J by 2 bases, with 11 bases between them. The CDR3 is CASSFGGVAYEQYF. CDR3 nucleotide sequence: TGTGCCAGCAGTTTTGGAGGGGTGGCCTACGAGCAGTACTTC.